These 8 T cell receptor beta chains were all obtained from the same sample, sequenced in a study of T cell responses to AZD1222 COVID-19 vaccine. Repertoires were generated with immunoSEQ multiplex PCR, while TCRdb's copy carries only in-frame clones and drops some. The sample yields about 160,000 clones, about 90% seen once. The sample in question was peripheral blood, obtained on day 0 of MenACWY control vaccination. The receptor set was obtained from an adult in good health.

This clone was seen just once. The V call is TRBV6-8, the J call TRBJ1-2, with D possibly matching TRBD1 (6 bases). The length of the CDR3 is 17 residues. Germline CDR1 and CDR2: MNHGY and SAAAGT. V was clipped by 3 bases and J by 7 bases, with 24 bases between them. CDR3 nucleotide sequence: TGTGCCAGCAGTTATCACCCCCTTCTGAGGACAGAGACTGGCTACACCTTC. This codes for CASSYHPLLRTETGYTF.

V and J are TRBV4-1 and TRBJ2-5; unclear D gene. The CDR3 extends over 13 amino acids. CDR1 and CDR2 (germline): MGHRA, YSYEKL. With 2 bases removed from V and 5 bases from J, the gap between germline ends came to 9 bases. DNA of the CDR3: TGCGCCAGCAGCCAAAATATTGGGGAGACCCAGTACTTC. Protein product: CASSQNIGETQYF.

J is TRBJ1-6 and V is TRBV2, with D uncertain. Germline CDR1 SNHLY, CDR2 FYNNEI. This CDR3 is 15 amino acids long. V shed 5 bases and J shed 0 bases, with 8 bases lying between them. The CDR3 spells CASSPTDSYNSPLHF. The CDR3 bases are TGTGCCAGCAGTCCAACAGACTCCTATAATTCACCCCTCCACTTT.

The chain links TRBV10-3 to TRBJ1-1; 8 nucleotides align to TRBD1. This CDR3 spans 17 amino acids. The germline CDR1 and CDR2 sequences are ENHRY and SYGVKD. V trimming: 0 bases; J trimming: 0 bases; junction bases outside the gene matches: 6. For the CDR3, the DNA is TGTGCCATCAGTGAGTCAGGCCAGGGGGCTTTGAACACTGAAGCTTTCTTT. The encoded protein is CAISESGQGALNTEAFF.

The J gene is TRBJ1-5, the V gene TRBV6-6, with D perhaps matching TRBD1 (6 bases). CDR1 is MNHNY and CDR2 is SVGAGI in the germline V gene (reference sequence). The CDR3 sequence is 14 residues long. The ends were cut back, 7 bases at V and 7 bases at J, with 17 bases in the middle. In DNA form, the CDR3 reads TGTGCCAGCAAGCCCTGGGGGCCTCAGCAGCCCCAGCATTTT. Residues: CASKPWGPQQPQHF.

This chain connects TRBV13 to TRBJ1-4; D is possibly TRBD1 (6 bases). Looked up from germline, CDR1 is PRHDT and CDR2 is FYEKMQ (reference sequence). The V end was cut by 2 bases, the J end by 5 bases, with 12 bases between. This CDR3 spans 15 amino acids. The CDR3 loop is CASSLSRGRNEKLFF. CDR3 bases: TGTGCCAGCAGCTTATCTCGGGGGCGCAATGAAAAACTGTTTTTT.

The chain carries TRBV19 and TRBJ2-3, with D uncertain. Per germline, CDR1 LNHDA and CDR2 SQIVND (reference sequence). Trimming removed 3 bases at V and 0 bases at J, with 7 bases between. CDR3 length: 14 residues. CDR3 nucleotide sequence: TGTGCCAGTAGTATTTGGGAAAGCACAGATACGCAGTATTTT. Protein: CASSIWESTDTQYF.

This clone has a count of ten or more. This chain links TRBV4-1 with TRBJ1-3, with 10 bases lining up with TRBD1. CDR1 MGHRA and CDR2 YSYEKL come from the germline V gene. V lost 4 bases and J lost 0; bases outside the gene matches: 9. CDR3 length: 18 amino acids. The CDR3 nucleotides are TGCGCCAGCAGCCCCTTGGGACAGGGGTTAAGCTCTGGAAACACCATATATTTT. Its translation: CASSPLGQGLSSGNTIYF.